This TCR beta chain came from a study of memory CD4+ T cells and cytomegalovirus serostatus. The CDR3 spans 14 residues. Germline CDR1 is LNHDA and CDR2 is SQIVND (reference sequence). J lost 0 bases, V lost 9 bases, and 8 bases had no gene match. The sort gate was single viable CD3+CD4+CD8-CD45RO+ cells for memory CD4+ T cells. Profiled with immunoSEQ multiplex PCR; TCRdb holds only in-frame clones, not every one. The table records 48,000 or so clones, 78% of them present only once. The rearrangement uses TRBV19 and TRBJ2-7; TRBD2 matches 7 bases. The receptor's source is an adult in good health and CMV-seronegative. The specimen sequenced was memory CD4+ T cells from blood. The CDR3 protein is CASQGGGSSYEQYF. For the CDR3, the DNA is TGTGCCAGCCAGGGCGGGGGAAGCTCCTACGAGCAGTACTTC.